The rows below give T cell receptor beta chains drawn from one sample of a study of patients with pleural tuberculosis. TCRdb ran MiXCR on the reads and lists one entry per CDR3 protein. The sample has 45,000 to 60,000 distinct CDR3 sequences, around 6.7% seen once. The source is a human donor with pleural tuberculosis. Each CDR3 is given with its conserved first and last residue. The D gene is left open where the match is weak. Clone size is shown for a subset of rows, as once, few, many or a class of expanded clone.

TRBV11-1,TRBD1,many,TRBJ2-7,TGTGCCAGCAGCTTATCAGGGACAGGGATATCCTACGAGCAGTACTTC,CASSLSGTGISYEQYF
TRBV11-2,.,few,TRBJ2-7,TGTGCCAGCAGCCTAGTTCCTCAGGGAGGTAGGGAGCAGTACTTC,CASSLVPQGGREQYF
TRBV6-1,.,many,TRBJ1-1,TGTGCCAGCAGTGTTCCGACGGATTTGAACACTGAAGCTTTCTTT,CASSVPTDLNTEAFF
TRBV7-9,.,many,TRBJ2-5,TGTGCCAGCAGCCCACCTGAGACCCAGTACTTC,CASSPPETQYF
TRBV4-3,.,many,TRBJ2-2,TGCGCCAGCAGCCAAGATCGGGCTAGAGAGGAGCTGTTTTTT,CASSQDRAREELFF
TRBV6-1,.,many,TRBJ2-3,TGTGCCAGCAGTCGCTCAGAAGATCTGGCGCAGTATTTT,CASSRSEDLAQYF
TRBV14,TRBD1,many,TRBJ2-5,TGTGCCAGCAGCCAAGCAGCAGGGGGCTGGGAGACCCAGTACTTC,CASSQAAGGWETQYF
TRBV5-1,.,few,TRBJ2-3,TGCGCCAGCAGCTCCGCCCGGCCTCTCCCACAGTATTTT,CASSSARPLPQYF
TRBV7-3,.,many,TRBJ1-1,TGTGCCAGCAGCTTAAGACCGGGGATGGACACTGAAGCTTTCTTT,CASSLRPGMDTEAFF
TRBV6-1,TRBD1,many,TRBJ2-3,TGTGCCAGCAGTGAAGGCGGACAGGCAGATACGCAGTATTTT,CASSEGGQADTQYF
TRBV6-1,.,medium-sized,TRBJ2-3,TGTGCCAGCAGTGAAGCTGGAGAAGGTACGCAGTATTTT,CASSEAGEGTQYF
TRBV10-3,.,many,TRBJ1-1,TGTGCCATCCGGGCGGGCGTAAACACTGAAGCTTTCTTT,CAIRAGVNTEAFF
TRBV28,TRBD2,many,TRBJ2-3,TGTGCCAGCAGTTTTTCTCGTAGCGGGAGCACAGATACGCAGTATTTT,CASSFSRSGSTDTQYF
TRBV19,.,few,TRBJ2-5,TGTGCCAGTAGTATCTTGGGCGGGACCAGAGGAGAGACCCAGTACTTC,CASSILGGTRGETQYF
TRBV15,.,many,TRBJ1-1,TGTGCCACCAGCAGAGATCAGATGAACACTGAAGCTTTCTTT,CATSRDQMNTEAFF
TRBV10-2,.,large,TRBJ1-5,TGCGCCAGCAGTGAGTCAGGTGGGTCCAATCAGCCCCAGCATTTT,CASSESGGSNQPQHF
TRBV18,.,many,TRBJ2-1,TGTGCCAGCTCACCTCCGGATTCGTACAATGAGCAGTTCTTC,CASSPPDSYNEQFF
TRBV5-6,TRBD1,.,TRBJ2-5,TGTGCCAGCAGCTTCCAGGGGGCGGAAGAGACCCAGTACTTC,CASSFQGAEETQYF
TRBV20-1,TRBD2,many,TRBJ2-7,TGCAGTGCTAGGGGCAGCGGGGCCCTCGAGCAGTACTTC,CSARGSGALEQYF
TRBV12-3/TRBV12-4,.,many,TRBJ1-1,TGTGCCAGCAGTTTGAGGGAGGCGAACACTGAAGCTTTCTTT,CASSLREANTEAFF
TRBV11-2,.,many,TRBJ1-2,TGTGCCAGCAGCCCCCACCGGTATGGCTACACCTTC,CASSPHRYGYTF
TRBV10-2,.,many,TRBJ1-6,TGCGCCAGCAGCTCGGACACAAGCTCCTATAATTCACCCCTCCACTTT,CASSSDTSSYNSPLHF
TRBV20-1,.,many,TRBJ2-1,TGCAGTGCTAGGGGGTACTACAATGAGCAGTTCTTC,CSARGYYNEQFF
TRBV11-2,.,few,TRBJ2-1,TGTGCCAGCAGCTCGGTAAACCCAACAGGCGATGAGCAGTTCTTC,CASSSVNPTGDEQFF
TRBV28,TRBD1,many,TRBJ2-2,TGTGCCAGCAGTCCAGGGACAGGGAACGGGGAGCTGTTTTTT,CASSPGTGNGELFF
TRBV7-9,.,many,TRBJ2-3,TGTGCCAGCAGCGACACAGATACGCAGTATTTT,CASSDTDTQYF
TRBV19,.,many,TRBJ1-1,TGTGCCAGTAGTATTGAGGGAGGTGGCACTGAAGCTTTCTTT,CASSIEGGGTEAFF
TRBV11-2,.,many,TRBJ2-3,TGTGCCAGCAGCTTGCAGGGTGGAGATACGCAGTATTTT,CASSLQGGDTQYF
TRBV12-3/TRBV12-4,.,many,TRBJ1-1,TGTGCCAGCAGTTTAGGTGGGGGCATGAACACTGAAGCTTTCTTT,CASSLGGGMNTEAFF
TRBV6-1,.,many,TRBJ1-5,TGTGCCAGCAGTGAAATTCCCAGCAATCAGCCCCAGCATTTT,CASSEIPSNQPQHF
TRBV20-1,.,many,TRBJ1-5,TGCAGTGCAGGGCCATGGGGGTTCGATCAGCCCCAGCATTTT,CSAGPWGFDQPQHF
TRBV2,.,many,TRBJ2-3,TGTGCCAGCAGTTCACTAGGCACAGATACGCAGTATTTT,CASSSLGTDTQYF
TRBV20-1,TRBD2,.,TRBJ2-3,TGCAGTGCTGGGACTAGCTCCACAGATACGCAGTATTTT,CSAGTSSTDTQYF
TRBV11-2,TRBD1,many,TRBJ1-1,TGTGCCAGCAGCTTACACCGGGACAGGGACACTGAAGCTTTCTTT,CASSLHRDRDTEAFF
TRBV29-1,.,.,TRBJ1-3,TGCAGCGCCCTGACAGATGGAAACACCATATATTTT,CSALTDGNTIYF
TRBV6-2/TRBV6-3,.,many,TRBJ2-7,TGTGCCAGCAGTTACTCGGCCAGGGGAGAGTCCTACGAGCAGTACTTC,CASSYSARGESYEQYF
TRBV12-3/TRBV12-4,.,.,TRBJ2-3,TGTGCCAGCAGGGGCCTAGGCACAGATACGCAGTATTTT,CASRGLGTDTQYF
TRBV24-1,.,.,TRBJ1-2,TGTGCCACCTCTCGACAGGACGATGGCTACACCTTC,CATSRQDDGYTF
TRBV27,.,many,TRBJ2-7,TGTGCCAGCAGGGTTCAGGGCAGTTCCTACGAGCAGTACTTC,CASRVQGSSYEQYF
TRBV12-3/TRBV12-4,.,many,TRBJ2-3,TGTGCCAGCAGTTTACCCCAACGCACAGATACGCAGTATTTT,CASSLPQRTDTQYF
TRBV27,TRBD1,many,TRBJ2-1,TGTGCCAGCAGTTCCGGGACAGGGGCCTACAATGAGCAGTTCTTC,CASSSGTGAYNEQFF
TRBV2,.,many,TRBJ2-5,TGTGCCACAAGGAGGGACTCAGAGACCCAGTACTTC,CATRRDSETQYF
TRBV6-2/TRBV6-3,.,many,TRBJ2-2,TGTGCCAGCAGTTACCGTCTGGCGTTTGTCAACACCGGGGAGCTGTTTTTT,CASSYRLAFVNTGELFF
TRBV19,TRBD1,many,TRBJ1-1,TGTGCCAGTCGTAGGGGGACAGCGAACACTGAAGCTTTCTTT,CASRRGTANTEAFF
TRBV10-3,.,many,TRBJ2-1,TGTGCCATAAGTACCAGCGGGCCCTACAATGAGCAGTTCTTC,CAISTSGPYNEQFF
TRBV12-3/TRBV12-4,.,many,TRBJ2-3,TGTGCCAGCAGGCACCGGGACTCAGGCACAGATACGCAGTATTTT,CASRHRDSGTDTQYF
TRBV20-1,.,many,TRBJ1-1,TGCAGTGCTAGAGATGTGGAAAGGGAGGAGGGTAACACTGAAGCTTTCTTT,CSARDVEREEGNTEAFF